One and the same sample provided the 2 T cell receptor beta chains below, sequenced in a study of T-cell reconstitution after alpha-beta-depleted transplantation in children (dated by TCRdb to between 2015 and 2016). Library construction relied on PCR. The listed sequencing device is Illumina HiSeq 2500. TCR libraries were prepared with molecular barcoding, using unique molecular identifiers to normalize TCRbeta repertoire quantification. TCRdb trimmed public reads at Q25 via fastp, called clones via MiXCR and kept in-frame beta chains. Here each entry gathers all rows of one CDR3 protein and keeps the most common genes and DNA. The sample includes approximately 520,000 distinct CDR3 sequences, with approximately 29% observed a single time. Clones ranked in the top ten supply approximately 2.3% of the sample. This sample comprised PBMCs from the stem cell graft donor, obtained from the stem cell graft. All receptors derive from a human donor who donated a stem cell graft to a child with aplastic anemia.

Only a few counts were recorded for this clonotype. CDR3 nucleotides: TGTGCCTGGAGAGGCTCTCCAGATACGCAGTATTTT. This encodes CAWRGSPDTQYF. The rearrangement links TRBV30 to TRBJ2-3; no reliable D call. V lost 3 bases, J lost 4 bases, and 8 bases lay in between. Looked up from germline, CDR1 is GTSNPN and CDR2 is SVGIG (reference sequence). The CDR3 runs to 12 residues. The full variable domain, rest sourced from reference TRBV30 and TRBJ2-3, is SQTIHQWPATLVQPVGSPLSLECTVEGTSNPNLYWYRQAAGRGLQLLFYSVGIGQISSEVPQNLSASRPQDRQFILSSKKLLLSDSGFYLCAWRGSPDTQYFGPGTRLTVL.

The sample holds many counts of this clonotype. The chain links TRBV20-1 to TRBJ1-6, with TRBD1 matching over 9 bases. The CDR3 has 13 amino acids. J gave up 11 bases and V 4 bases, and 6 bases lay outside the gene matches. Per the germline V gene, CDR1 is DFQATT and CDR2 is SNEGSKA (reference sequence). The CDR3 DNA reads TGCAGTGCTACCGGGACAGGGAGGGCACCCCTCCACTTT. Translating it yields CSATGTGRAPLHF.